The 23 T cell receptor beta chains in this list originate from one sample, sequenced in a study of B cell selection in AIRE deficiency (dated by TCRdb to about 2019). Conventional CD4 T cells were sorted as cells that were CD4+CD127+. Libraries were built with the immunoSEQ multiplex PCR assay. TCRdb limited this immuneACCESS table to in-frame rearrangements with V and J called. A share of clones is missing; checked studies link under half to unresolved V genes, and the rest is unexplained. The sample yields 20,000 to 25,000 clones; more than 95% were counted once. The ten biggest clones cover around 0.31% of the sample. The specimen sequenced was conventional CD4+ T cells sorted from PBMCs. The receptors were sampled from a human donor with AIRE deficiency.

About this clone itself: Other DNA sequences in this sample translate to the same CDR3. The chain uses TRBV4-3 and TRBJ1-6; D is undetermined. Trimming removed 1 base at V and 0 bases at J, with 10 bases between. The CDR3 loop spans 17 amino acids. Germline assignment: CDR1 LGHNA and CDR2 YSLEER. DNA of the CDR3: TGCGCCAGCAGCCAAGTACAAAGGAGCTCCTATAATTCACCCCTCCACTTT. Its protein product is CASSQVQRSSYNSPLHF.

The gene calls are TRBV10-3 and TRBJ2-7; D might be TRBD1 or TRBD2, each matching 5 bases. The CDR3 spans 16 residues. Trimming stripped 0 bases from V and 6 bases from J, with 18 bases between. Per the germline V gene, CDR1 is ENHRY and CDR2 is SYGVKD. The CDR3 reads CAISESTTVTAREQYF. The CDR3 coding sequence is TGTGCCATCAGTGAGTCGACTACCGTGACAGCGCGCGAGCAGTACTTC.

The chain carries TRBV21-1 and TRBJ2-6. TRBV21-1 is a pseudogene locus. The CDR3 loop spans 16 amino acids. The CDR3 bases are TGTGCCAGCAGCAAGGGGGAAAACTCTGGGGCCAACGTCCTGACTTTC. It yields the protein CASSKGENSGANVLTF.

The chain couples TRBV2 to TRBJ2-1; 11 bases map to TRBD2. The CDR3 totals 13 residues. Trimming took 6 bases from V and 9 from J; bases not matched to a gene: 4. Germline CDR1 and CDR2: SNHLY and FYNNEI. The CDR3 DNA is TGTGCCAGCAGGATTCTAGCGGGGGGTGAGCAGTTCTTC. Translated: CASRILAGGEQFF. The full variable domain, in which reference TRBV2 and TRBJ2-1 provide the parts outside the CDR3, is EPEVTQTPSHQVTQMGQEVILRCVPISNHLYFYWYRQILGQKVEFLVSFYNNEISEKSEIFDDQFSVERPDGSNFTLKIRSTKLEDSAMYFCASRILAGGEQFFGPGTRLTVL.

The chain uses TRBV5-4 and TRBJ2-7; tentatively, D is TRBD2 (6 bases). CDR3 length: 16 residues. V dropped 4 bases and J dropped 0 bases, with 17 bases sitting between them. Germline CDR1 and CDR2: SGHNT and YYREEE (reference sequence). The CDR3 nucleotides are TGTGCCAGCAGCCAAGAGGCGGGGACGCCCTCCTACGAGCAGTACTTC. This sequence encodes CASSQEAGTPSYEQYF.

The V call is TRBV6-1, the J call TRBJ1-6; a possible D gene is TRBD1 (5 bases). V was clipped by 3 bases and J by 7 bases, with 10 bases between them. The CDR3 length is 14 residues. Germline values: CDR1 MNHNS, CDR2 SASEGT. The CDR3 loop is CASSDRVGNSPLHF. Here the CDR3 DNA reads TGTGCCAGCAGTGACAGGGTAGGGAATTCACCCCTCCACTTT.

CDR3 in amino acids: CASSFSRGQETQYF. In DNA, the CDR3 is TGTGCCAGCAGCTTTTCCAGGGGTCAAGAGACCCAGTACTTC. The chain links TRBV5-4 to TRBJ2-5; D might be TRBD1 (6 bases). CDR1 is SGHNT and CDR2 is YYREEE in the germline V gene (reference sequence). V shed 2 bases and J shed 2 bases, with 10 bases lying between them. This CDR3 is 14 amino acids long.

This sequence joins TRBV18 and TRBJ2-5, with D perhaps matching TRBD1 (5 bases). Between the trimmed V and J ends, which lost 2 bases and 0 bases, there was a span of 16 bases. Germline assignment: CDR1 KGHSH and CDR2 LQKENI. The CDR3 is 17 residues long. The CDR3 DNA reads TGTGCCAGCTCACCAGGAGTTAGACAGTGGTACCAAGAGACCCAGTACTTC. Its translation: CASSPGVRQWYQETQYF.

The chain is built from TRBV4-3 and TRBJ1-6; 7 bases fit TRBD1. The germline V gene has CDR1 LGHNA and CDR2 YSLEER. Trimming took 1 base from V and 10 from J; bases not matched to a gene: 10. The CDR3 sequence is 16 residues long. Here the CDR3 DNA reads TGCGCCAGCAGCCAAGGAATTGGGCAGGGGGAATCACCCCTCCACTTT. Protein sequence: CASSQGIGQGESPLHF.

This clone was seen only a few times. The CDR3 region is CASSEAPTSTYGYTF. The CDR3 nucleotides are TGTGCCAGCAGTGAAGCGCCCACATCTACCTATGGCTACACCTTC. The rearrangement uses TRBV6-1 and TRBJ1-2, with D uncertain. The CDR3 contains 15 residues. The germline V gene encodes CDR1 MNHNS and CDR2 SASEGT. V was shortened by 0 bases and J by 4 bases, with 12 bases between the two germline ends.

The chain carries TRBV11-3 and TRBJ2-1, with D unresolved. The V end lost 2 bases, the J end lost 1 base, and 6 bases lay between the germline ends. This CDR3 spans 14 amino acids. The germline gives CDR1 SGHNT, CDR2 YENEEA. CDR3 in amino acids: CASSLQDSYNEQFF. CDR3 nucleotide sequence: TGTGCCAGCAGCTTACAGGATTCCTACAATGAGCAGTTCTTC.

The chain uses TRBV7-8 and TRBJ2-7; TRBD2 matches 13 bases. Germline V gene sequence: CDR1 SGHVS, CDR2 FQNEAQ. The CDR3 totals 16 residues. Trimming took 5 bases from V and 4 from J; bases not matched to a gene: 8. Here the CDR3 DNA reads TGTGCCAGCAGCCCAGGGACTAGCGGGATGTCTTACGAGCAGTACTTC. This sequence encodes CASSPGTSGMSYEQYF.

This chain links TRBV27 with TRBJ1-5; tentatively, D is TRBD1 (6 bases). The germline V gene has CDR1 MNHEY and CDR2 SMNVEV (reference sequence). The CDR3 has 14 amino acids. Trimming removed 5 bases at V and 1 base at J, with 9 bases between. CDR3 residues: CASSGGYSNQPQHF. The CDR3 DNA reads TGTGCCAGCAGTGGGGGCTACAGCAATCAGCCCCAGCATTTT.

The chain joins TRBV6-1 to TRBJ1-1; no clear D. CDR1 is MNHNS and CDR2 is SASEGT in the germline V gene. The V end was cut by 3 bases, the J end by 1 base, with 6 bases between. CDR3 length: 13 residues. In DNA, the CDR3 is TGTGCCAGCAGTGATCAAGGGAACACTGAAGCTTTCTTT. Its protein product is CASSDQGNTEAFF.

The chain recombines TRBV4-2 with TRBJ2-1; D is ambiguous. The CDR3 loop spans 16 amino acids. V lost 4 bases to trimming and J lost 2 bases, with 15 bases between them. Looked up from germline, CDR1 is LGHNA and CDR2 is YNFKEQ. The CDR3 loop reads CASSPELPGPYNEQFF. In nucleotides, the CDR3 is TGTGCCAGCAGCCCCGAACTCCCCGGCCCCTACAATGAGCAGTTCTTC.

The chain has TRBV7-1 and TRBJ2-7; no clear D. TRBV7-1 is treated as an ORF (open reading frame) with a function not yet certain. Between the trimmed V and J ends, which lost 5 bases and 0 bases, there was a span of 14 bases. The CDR3 consists of 15 residues. CDR3 sequence reads: CASSHSLMLSYEQYF. DNA for the CDR3: TGTGCCAGCAGCCACAGCCTGATGCTCTCCTACGAGCAGTACTTC.

The chain employs TRBV28 and TRBJ2-2, with 8 positions matching TRBD1. This CDR3 spans 15 amino acids. Per the germline V gene, CDR1 is MDHEN and CDR2 is SYDVKM. Losses at the gene ends were 3 bases for V and 4 bases for J; bases not matched to a gene: 4. CDR3 residues: CASSLSTGATGELFF. The CDR3 DNA reads TGTGCCAGCAGTTTGTCGACAGGGGCCACCGGGGAGCTGTTTTTT.

The chain recombines TRBV5-1 with TRBJ1-1, with unresolved D. CDR3 size: 14 residues. Between the trimmed V and J ends, which lost 0 bases and 1 base, there was a span of 7 bases. Germline CDR1 reads SGHRS; CDR2 reads YFSETQ. CDR3 in amino acids: CASSLGQKNTEAFF. In nucleotides, the CDR3 is TGCGCCAGCAGCTTGGGGCAGAAGAACACTGAAGCTTTCTTT.

V is TRBV5-8 and J is TRBJ2-7; TRBD1 or TRBD2 may be the D gene (5 bases each). Trimming took 1 base from V and 0 from J, leaving 17 bases between them. CDR1 and CDR2 from the germline V gene are SGHTS and YDEGEE. The CDR3 contains 17 residues. The CDR3 DNA reads as TGTGCCAGCAGCTTGATGCCCGGGACGACCAACTCCTACGAGCAGTACTTC. This gives the protein CASSLMPGTTNSYEQYF.

V is TRBV18 and J is TRBJ1-5; D perhaps matches TRBD1 (6 bases). The V gene's germline CDR1 is KGHSH and CDR2 LQKENI. Between the trimmed V and J ends, which lost 2 bases and 1 base, there was a span of 9 bases. The CDR3 has 15 residues. The CDR3 DNA sequence: TGTGCCAGCTCACCAGGGGGCCCCAGCAATCAGCCCCAGCATTTT. Protein product: CASSPGGPSNQPQHF.

V usage is TRBV18 and J usage is TRBJ1-2, with D perhaps TRBD1 (5 bases). V gave up 5 bases and J gave up 2 bases, with 18 bases separating them. This CDR3 contains 16 residues. Germline V gene lookup returns CDR1 KGHSH and CDR2 LQKENI. CDR3 residues: CASSSNRDGENYGYTF. CDR3 nucleotides: TGTGCCAGCTCATCAAACCGGGACGGTGAAAACTATGGCTACACCTTC.

The rearrangement links TRBV6-1 to TRBJ2-5; 7 positions match TRBD1. There are 13 residues in the CDR3. CDR1 is MNHNS, CDR2 SASEGT, per germline. V was pared by 6 bases and J by 5 bases, with 6 bases of the junction left unmatched. The CDR3 spells CASRNRGGETQYF. CDR3 nucleotides: TGTGCCAGCAGAAACAGGGGCGGGGAGACCCAGTACTTC.

This clone was picked up one time. V and J are TRBV28 and TRBJ1-1; 7 nucleotides line up with TRBD1. CDR1 MDHEN and CDR2 SYDVKM come from the germline V gene. This CDR3 comprises 16 residues. V trimming: 4 bases; J trimming: 5 bases; junction bases outside the gene matches: 13. The chain's CDR3 is CASSSVQGWSTTEAFF. CDR3 bases: TGTGCCAGCAGTTCCGTACAGGGGTGGTCGACAACTGAAGCTTTCTTT.